The source of this T cell receptor (beta chain) is a study of STAT5B mutations in CD4+ large granular lymphocyte leukemia (dated by TCRdb to between 2021 and 2022). Turning to the overall study: Among healthy controls, the CDR3 'QG' motif was associated with a particular HLA allele. Flow cytometry on FACSCanto II or FACSVerse confirmed that purified fractions exceeded 95% purity among lymphocytes. TCRbeta repertoires of CD4+ T-cell large granular lymphocyte leukemia patients were compared with those of healthy blood donors. Here is what the overall study found, with its caveats: Greater clonality appeared to be present in CD4-sorted patient repertoires than in healthy CD4+ repertoires, and the difference was retained after the putative leukemic clones were removed. The data were not HLA-matched, and the higher clonality in CD4+ T-LGLL than in CD8+ T-LGLL could be due to the relatively small sample size. Enrichment of TRBV06-family usage was observed among the top patient clones (8/27) relative to healthy controls (2/35). Main leukemic clonotypes were private to each patient, although roughly 26% of the main leukemic clonotypes were found at low frequency in the non-leukemic repertoires of other patients.

Of note for this clone: Its specific antigen is unknown. Per-base qualities were not stored, and no clone one base away is much larger.

The CDR3 numbers 17 residues from cysteine through phenylalanine. Left in the record is the CDR3 DNA by itself, 51 bases read in frame from the first base. Trimming removed 1 base from V and 4 bases from J, leaving 19 bases between the germline ends. CDR1 and CDR2 (SEHNR, FQNEAQ) derive from the germline V gene (reference sequence). The immunoSEQ assay at survey resolution was used to sequence TCRbeta rearrangements from genomic DNA. The paper's processing steps were these. A lowest detectable productive clonotype frequency of 2.59 x 10-5 was observed in the TCR sequencing data. Analyses included only productive TCRbeta rearrangements, meaning complete and in-frame sequences. Sample clonality was computed as Simpson clonality in the immunoSEQ Analyzer version 3.0. Clones were categorized by frequency as very rare, small, medium, large (1-20%) or hyperexpanded (>20%). Generation probabilities were estimated with OLGA 1.2.3, V-gene circos plots were made with VDJtools, specificities were looked up in VDJdb, and CDR3 motifs were identified with GLIPH. The clones in this table, taken by TCRdb from immuneACCESS, are in-frame only. Not every clone is retained; where verified, under half of the shortfall comes from an unresolved V gene, and the cause of the rest is unknown. Clonal size and the V and J genes are those of that table, whereas D and trimming came from the DNA. The sample data list fewer than 35,000 clones, and approximately 70% of these were observed just once. The top ten clones comprise 2% of the sample.

The healthy controls were some 36 blood donors, and the buffy coats of these donors were supplied by the Finnish Red Cross blood service. All TCR-sequenced material derived from peripheral blood: patient blood samples and healthy donor buffy coats. Ficoll-Hypaque gradient centrifugation was used to isolate peripheral blood mononuclear cells. Magnetic purification was used to isolate CD4+ cells from the buffy coats of the healthy controls. Genomic DNA was extracted using the Gentra Puregene Cell and Tissue kit, and a Qubit 2.0 fluorometer was used to quantify it. This TCR came from a human donor in good health. The chain couples TRBV7-9 to TRBJ1-2; a confident D gene designation cannot be given. Material for sequencing was CD4+ T cells from blood buffy coats. The CDR3 protein sequence reads: CASSLVSPRDLLYGYTF. Read as DNA, the sequence is TGTGCCAGCAGCTTAGTCTCACCGCGGGATCTCCTCTATGGCTACACCTTC.